The rows below give T cell receptor beta chains drawn from one sample of a study of identical twins. MiXCR, applied by TCRdb to the 5' RACE reads, yields one record per CDR3 protein. This sample has roughly 540,000 distinct CDR3 sequences, with less than 25% found just once. These data also formed part of another study, on T cells expressing NK-cell markers.

The sequencing input was CD4+ T cells sorted from blood. All receptors come from a woman under 30 in good health. Each CDR3 is given with its conserved first and last residue. The D gene is left open where the match is weak. Where a row states a size, it is once, few, many or the class of an expanded clone; other rows omit it.

size: NA
V: TRBV4-3
J: TRBJ2-2
D: TRBD2
CDR3: CASSQGGTSGRVGGELFF
DNA: TGCGCCAGCAGCCAAGGCGGGACTAGCGGGAGAGTCGGCGGGGAGCTGTTTTTT

size: few
V: TRBV3-1
J: TRBJ2-7
D: NA
CDR3: CASSQDLRDREEQYF
DNA: TGTGCCAGCAGCCAAGATTTACGGGATCGAGAGGAGCAGTACTTC

size: NA
V: TRBV5-1
J: TRBJ2-7
D: TRBD2
CDR3: CASSSGTTEQYF
DNA: TGCGCCAGCAGTTCAGGGACTACAGAGCAGTACTTC

size: NA
V: TRBV5-1
J: TRBJ2-5
D: NA
CDR3: CASSFGTGDGETQYF
DNA: TGCGCCAGCAGCTTCGGTACGGGGGACGGTGAGACCCAGTACTTC

size: many
V: TRBV12-3/TRBV12-4
J: TRBJ1-2
D: TRBD1
CDR3: CASSLGGANPYGYTF
DNA: TGTGCCAGCAGCCTAGGGGGCGCGAACCCCTATGGCTACACCTTC

size: few
V: TRBV20-1
J: TRBJ2-1
D: TRBD2
CDR3: CSAWGLAGHNEQFF
DNA: TGCAGTGCTTGGGGACTAGCGGGCCACAATGAGCAGTTCTTC

size: few
V: TRBV5-1
J: TRBJ2-7
D: NA
CDR3: CASRDRTVSYEQYF
DNA: TGCGCCAGCAGAGATAGGACAGTCTCCTACGAGCAGTACTTC

size: many
V: TRBV7-2
J: TRBJ2-3
D: TRBD2
CDR3: CASSSGLAGGADTQYF
DNA: TGTGCCAGCAGCTCTGGACTAGCGGGAGGGGCAGATACGCAGTATTTT

size: NA
V: TRBV6-1
J: TRBJ2-1
D: NA
CDR3: CASRRGGGRSSDEQFF
DNA: TGTGCCAGCAGACGTGGGGGCGGGAGATCATCGGATGAGCAGTTCTTC

size: few
V: TRBV7-9
J: TRBJ1-6
D: NA
CDR3: CASSHAEYNSPLHF
DNA: TGTGCCAGCAGTCACGCGGAATATAATTCACCCCTCCACTTT

size: few
V: TRBV29-1
J: TRBJ1-3
D: NA
CDR3: CSATAQGSSGNTIYF
DNA: TGCAGCGCCACCGCACAGGGAAGCTCTGGAAACACCATATATTTT

size: few
V: TRBV6-5
J: TRBJ1-2
D: NA
CDR3: CASSYSWVSYGYTF
DNA: TGTGCCAGCAGTTACTCTTGGGTTAGCTATGGCTACACCTTC

size: NA
V: TRBV20-1
J: TRBJ1-1
D: TRBD1
CDR3: CSARETGRTEAFF
DNA: TGCAGTGCTAGAGAGACAGGGAGAACTGAAGCTTTCTTT

size: NA
V: TRBV7-8
J: TRBJ2-7
D: NA
CDR3: CASSLGGQRTYEQYF
DNA: TGTGCCAGCAGCTTAGGAGGACAGCGAACCTACGAGCAGTACTTC

size: NA
V: TRBV7-2
J: TRBJ1-6
D: NA
CDR3: CASKEVAAFNSPLHF
DNA: TGTGCCAGCAAGGAGGTCGCCGCCTTTAATTCACCCCTCCACTTT

size: many
V: TRBV5-1
J: TRBJ2-1
D: NA
CDR3: CASSSVDSSNEQFF
DNA: TGCGCCAGCAGCTCCGTAGACAGTTCCAATGAGCAGTTCTTC

size: NA
V: TRBV5-1
J: TRBJ2-2
D: NA
CDR3: CASSLGGYVDTGELFF
DNA: TGCGCCAGCAGCTTGGGAGGATACGTGGACACCGGGGAGCTGTTTTTT

size: few
V: TRBV20-1
J: TRBJ1-4
D: NA
CDR3: CSAFSTVGRRNEKLFF
DNA: TGCAGTGCATTCTCTACGGTTGGCAGGAGGAATGAAAAACTGTTTTTT

size: NA
V: TRBV6-1
J: TRBJ2-5
D: NA
CDR3: CASSSPGSETQYF
DNA: TGTGCCAGCAGTAGCCCCGGGTCTGAGACCCAGTACTTC

size: few
V: TRBV27
J: TRBJ2-1
D: NA
CDR3: CASSFDGYNEQFF
DNA: TGTGCCAGCAGTTTTGACGGTTACAATGAGCAGTTCTTC

size: few
V: TRBV20-1
J: TRBJ1-4
D: TRBD1
CDR3: CSARSAGQGFEKLFF
DNA: TGCAGTGCTAGATCTGCGGGACAGGGATTTGAAAAACTGTTTTTT

size: NA
V: TRBV4-3
J: TRBJ2-2
D: TRBD1
CDR3: CASSQSTGRWTGELFF
DNA: TGCGCCAGCAGCCAATCGACAGGGCGTTGGACCGGGGAGCTGTTTTTT

size: NA
V: TRBV6-1
J: TRBJ2-5
D: NA
CDR3: CASSPGRLLGAQYF
DNA: TGTGCCAGCAGCCCTGGTCGGCTCCTCGGGGCCCAGTACTTC

size: few
V: TRBV10-2
J: TRBJ2-2
D: NA
CDR3: CATLSGNTGELFF
DNA: TGCGCCACCCTTAGCGGAAACACCGGGGAGCTGTTTTTT

size: NA
V: TRBV9
J: TRBJ2-7
D: NA
CDR3: CASSVRGTSHDEQYF
DNA: TGTGCCAGCAGCGTGCGAGGGACCTCCCACGACGAGCAGTACTTC

size: few
V: TRBV5-5
J: TRBJ2-1
D: NA
CDR3: CASSSTAGRFF
DNA: TGTGCCAGCAGCTCGACGGCAGGCCGGTTCTTC

size: few
V: TRBV11-3
J: TRBJ1-1
D: NA
CDR3: CASSQKLRTVRNTEAFF
DNA: TGTGCCAGCAGCCAAAAATTAAGGACAGTGCGGAACACTGAAGCTTTCTTT

size: many
V: TRBV20-1
J: TRBJ2-1
D: TRBD2
CDR3: CSADKSGRISHEQFF
DNA: TGCAGTGCGGATAAGAGCGGGAGGATAAGTCATGAGCAGTTCTTC

size: few
V: TRBV20-1
J: TRBJ2-1
D: NA
CDR3: CSARDAGQKTYNEQFF
DNA: TGCAGTGCTAGAGATGCGGGACAGAAAACCTACAATGAGCAGTTCTTC

size: NA
V: TRBV2
J: TRBJ1-1
D: TRBD1
CDR3: CASSGTGGLNTEAFF
DNA: TGTGCCAGCAGTGGGACAGGGGGGTTGAACACTGAAGCTTTCTTT

size: NA
V: TRBV6-1
J: TRBJ2-5
D: TRBD2
CDR3: CASGSELAGGTETQYF
DNA: TGTGCCAGCGGCTCCGAACTAGCGGGAGGGACGGAGACCCAGTACTTC

size: few
V: TRBV20-1
J: TRBJ2-7
D: NA
CDR3: CSAAGTASYEQYF
DNA: TGCAGTGCTGCCGGGACGGCCTCCTACGAGCAGTACTTC

size: few
V: TRBV4-2
J: TRBJ2-1
D: TRBD2
CDR3: CASSQTSGQNYNEQFF
DNA: TGTGCCAGCAGCCAAACTAGCGGGCAGAACTACAATGAGCAGTTCTTC

size: many
V: TRBV29-1
J: TRBJ2-6
D: NA
CDR3: CSVAVGANVLTF
DNA: TGCAGCGTAGCAGTGGGGGCCAACGTCCTGACTTTC

size: NA
V: TRBV27
J: TRBJ2-1
D: NA
CDR3: CASHTVGTYNEQFF
DNA: TGTGCCAGCCATACGGTCGGCACCTACAATGAGCAGTTCTTC

size: NA
V: TRBV9
J: TRBJ2-7
D: TRBD2
CDR3: CASSAGTSGAYEQYF
DNA: TGTGCCAGCAGCGCGGGGACTAGCGGGGCCTACGAGCAGTACTTC

size: NA
V: TRBV5-1
J: TRBJ2-5
D: NA
CDR3: CASSLQGTQEETQYF
DNA: TGCGCCAGCAGCCTACAGGGAACTCAGGAGGAGACCCAGTACTTC

size: few
V: TRBV29-1
J: TRBJ2-2
D: NA
CDR3: CSVRGDSYRELFF
DNA: TGCAGCGTCAGGGGTGACAGCTACAGGGAGCTGTTTTTT

size: NA
V: TRBV7-9
J: TRBJ2-7
D: NA
CDR3: CASSLRGPISYEQYF
DNA: TGTGCCAGCAGCTTGCGGGGGCCAATCTCCTACGAGCAGTACTTC

size: NA
V: TRBV5-5
J: TRBJ1-5
D: NA
CDR3: CASSQSRGSQPQHF
DNA: TGTGCCAGCAGCCAAAGCCGGGGTAGTCAGCCCCAGCATTTT

size: NA
V: TRBV7-8
J: TRBJ2-1
D: TRBD2
CDR3: CASSPQTSGRFTRHNEQFF
DNA: TGTGCCAGCAGCCCCCAGACTAGCGGGAGGTTCACCCGACACAATGAGCAGTTCTTC

size: few
V: TRBV6-2/TRBV6-3
J: TRBJ2-1
D: NA
CDR3: CASSSRPHRDADNEQFF
DNA: TGTGCCAGCAGTTCCCGACCCCACCGGGACGCGGACAATGAGCAGTTCTTC

size: NA
V: TRBV5-1
J: TRBJ1-1
D: NA
CDR3: CASSWTVGTEAFF
DNA: TGCGCCAGCAGCTGGACGGTGGGGACTGAAGCTTTCTTT

size: NA
V: TRBV5-4
J: TRBJ1-1
D: NA
CDR3: CASSPTPRGNTEAFF
DNA: TGTGCCAGCAGCCCCACCCCCCGGGGAAACACTGAAGCTTTCTTT

size: few
V: TRBV7-9
J: TRBJ2-1
D: NA
CDR3: CASSLVDDYKQFF
DNA: TGTGCCAGCAGCTTAGTGGACGACTACAAGCAGTTCTTC

size: few
V: TRBV11-2
J: TRBJ2-3
D: NA
CDR3: CASVREYTQYF
DNA: TGTGCCAGCGTCAGGGAATATACGCAGTATTTT

size: NA
V: TRBV7-6
J: TRBJ2-7
D: NA
CDR3: CASSVSLDRYHEQYF
DNA: TGTGCCAGCAGCGTTTCGCTTGACAGGTACCACGAGCAGTACTTC

size: few
V: TRBV7-9
J: TRBJ2-1
D: NA
CDR3: CASIETGIYNEQFF
DNA: TGTGCCAGCATCGAGACCGGGATTTACAATGAGCAGTTCTTC

size: NA
V: TRBV2
J: TRBJ2-1
D: TRBD1
CDR3: CASNRGPNEQFF
DNA: TGTGCCAGCAATAGGGGGCCAAATGAGCAGTTCTTC

size: NA
V: TRBV9
J: TRBJ2-7
D: TRBD2
CDR3: CASSVGAGDSYEQYF
DNA: TGTGCCAGCAGCGTGGGAGCGGGGGATTCCTACGAGCAGTACTTC

size: few
V: TRBV4-3
J: TRBJ2-7
D: TRBD2
CDR3: CASSHHPNSGDEQYF
DNA: TGCGCCAGCAGCCACCACCCCAATAGCGGGGACGAGCAGTACTTC

size: NA
V: TRBV20-1
J: TRBJ1-1
D: TRBD1
CDR3: CSARTGEDTEAFF
DNA: TGCAGTGCTAGGACAGGGGAGGACACTGAAGCTTTCTTT

size: NA
V: TRBV10-2
J: TRBJ1-5
D: TRBD1
CDR3: CASSEIDRGRNQPQHF
DNA: TGCGCCAGCAGTGAGATTGACAGGGGCCGGAATCAGCCCCAGCATTTT

size: few
V: TRBV20-1
J: TRBJ2-7
D: TRBD2
CDR3: CSARVDRLAGSYEQYF
DNA: TGCAGTGCTAGAGTTGACCGACTAGCGGGTTCCTACGAGCAGTACTTC

size: few
V: TRBV18
J: TRBJ1-1
D: NA
CDR3: CASSPGNTEAFF
DNA: TGTGCCAGCTCACCGGGGAACACTGAAGCTTTCTTT